This T cell receptor beta chain was identified during a study of PD-1 blockade in mismatch repair-deficient tumors. The table lists this clone with a count of one. Deletions cut 0 bases from V and 0 bases from J, with 6 bases between. Looked up from germline, CDR1 is SGDLS and CDR2 is YYNGEE. CDR3 size: 14 residues. The assay was immunoSEQ multiplex PCR, and TCRdb's table has in-frame clones only and misses some. Here the sample spans approximately 50,000 clones, around 80% being singletons. V usage is TRBV9 and J usage is TRBJ1-1; D not certain. The sequence was obtained from an adult with mismatch repair-deficient cancer. The sample was peripheral blood, taken 4 weeks after starting pembrolizumab. CDR3 DNA sequence: TGTGCCAGCAGCGTAGGGAGTTTGAACACTGAAGCTTTCTTT. This codes for CASSVGSLNTEAFF.